This T cell receptor beta chain is from a study of T cell responses to AZD1222 COVID-19 vaccine. Whole-study results and caveats: Unmutated variant regions are reportedly the target of nearly half of TCRs that are spike-specific. No day 14 peak samples; only post-peak repertoires were characterized. Baseline serostatus was positive in only a handful of AZD1222 recipients. Compared with day 0, the breadth and depth of the Spike-specific TCR repertoire rose significantly after two doses of AZD1222.

The repertoire was sequenced with immunoSEQ multiplex PCR; TCRdb's copy has only in-frame clones and lacks some. The data show roughly 180,000 clones, approximately 90% seen once. Losses at the gene ends were 4 bases for V and 2 bases for J; bases not matched to a gene: 3. Germline CDR1 reads KGHDR; CDR2 reads SFDVKD. The CDR3 runs 16 residues. This clone was recorded only once. What it recognizes is unknown. Here the sequenced sample was peripheral blood, taken 28 days after the second AZD1222 dose. V and J are TRBV24-1 and TRBJ2-3; TRBD2 matches 12 bases. The origin of this receptor is an adult who received the AZD1222 COVID-19 vaccine. The DNA of the CDR3 is TGTGCCACCAGTGACAGACTAGCGGGGGCCACAGATACGCAGTATTTT. Translation: CATSDRLAGATDTQYF.